The T cell receptor beta chain described here comes from a study of shared clonotypes between healthy human individuals. Sequencing used immunoSEQ multiplex PCR; TCRdb keeps in-frame clones, though not all of them. The table records millions of clones, 95% of them present only once. This CDR3 has 15 amino acids. The germline CDR1 and CDR2 sequences are MNHNY and SVGAGI (reference sequence). Trimming took 7 bases from V and 9 from J; bases not matched to a gene: 7. The chain carries TRBV6-6 and TRBJ1-6, with TRBD1 matching 12 bases. Sequencing was carried out using naive CD4+ T cells sorted from blood. Subset given: CD45RA+ positively selected. The TCR originated in a man younger than 30 in good health. This chain's CDR3 is CASTWGGQGASPLHF. The CDR3, as DNA: TGTGCCAGCACCTGGGGGGGACAGGGGGCTTCACCCCTCCACTTT.